The 24 T cell receptor beta chains below come from one sample, sequenced in a study of PD-L1 blockade in urothelial cancer. As for time point: pretreatment peripheral blood. Sequencing used immunoSEQ multiplex PCR; TCRdb keeps in-frame clones, though not all of them. Of tens of thousands of clones listed, over 80% are singletons. The starting material was PBMCs, obtained around atezolizumab (anti-PD-L1) treatment. The receptor set was obtained from an elderly man with urothelial cancer.

The table lists this clone with a few counts. This chain connects TRBV6-6 to TRBJ1-1, with D maybe TRBD1 (6 bases). CDR1 and CDR2 (germline): MNHNY, SVGAGI (reference sequence). Trimming removed 2 bases from V and 1 base from J, with 11 bases in between. This CDR3 contains 15 residues. CDR3 DNA sequence: TGTGCCAGCAGTTACCGGGACACGGGGAACACTGAAGCTTTCTTT. Its translation: CASSYRDTGNTEAFF.

The chain recombines TRBV2 with TRBJ2-3; tentatively, D is TRBD1 (6 bases). The CDR3 loop spans 14 amino acids. The germline V and J ends were trimmed by 7 bases and 2 bases, with 13 bases remaining between them. CDR1 SNHLY and CDR2 FYNNEI come from the germline V gene. The CDR3 is CASKSDRLTDTQYF. In DNA form, the CDR3 reads TGTGCCAGCAAATCGGACAGACTCACAGATACGCAGTATTTT. Variable domain in full (rest from reference TRBV2 and TRBJ2-3): EPEVTQTPSHQVTQMGQEVILRCVPISNHLYFYWYRQILGQKVEFLVSFYNNEISEKSEIFDDQFSVERPDGSNFTLKIRSTKLEDSAMYFCASKSDRLTDTQYFGPGTRLTVL.

V usage is TRBV28 and J usage is TRBJ2-7, with D maybe TRBD2 (6 bases). The V gene lost 6 bases and the J gene lost 3 bases, with 15 bases spanning the gap. The CDR3 totals 14 residues. Per the germline V gene, CDR1 is MDHEN and CDR2 is SYDVKM. CDR3 coding DNA: TGTGCCAGCAGCCCTACGGGACTGGGCTACGAGCAGTACTTC. Translating gives CASSPTGLGYEQYF. Using reference TRBV28 and TRBJ2-7 for the parts outside the CDR3, the full variable domain is DVKVTQSSRYLVKRTGEKVFLECVQDMDHENMFWYRQDPGLGLRLIYFSYDVKMKEKGDIPEGYSVSREKKERFSLILESASTNQTSMYLCASSPTGLGYEQYFGPGTRLTVT.

The V gene is TRBV19, the J gene TRBJ1-4; D gene ambiguous. Germline lookup yields CDR1 LNHDA and CDR2 SQIVND (reference sequence). V lost 8 bases and J lost 3, with 19 bases in between. CDR3 length equals 16 residues. The CDR3 protein is CASQREAALSNEKLFF. CDR3 bases: TGTGCCAGTCAACGGGAAGCCGCGTTATCTAATGAAAAACTGTTTTTT.

V usage is TRBV2 and J usage is TRBJ2-3; TRBD2 agrees at 14 bases. Trimming at V came to 6 bases and at J to 0 bases, leaving 8 bases not matched to a gene. Per the germline V gene, CDR1 is SNHLY and CDR2 is FYNNEI. This CDR3 is 18 amino acids long. The CDR3 DNA sequence: TGTGCCAGCAGCCCGGGACTAGCGGGAGTATACAGCACAGATACGCAGTATTTT. Protein: CASSPGLAGVYSTDTQYF.

The chain joins TRBV5-6 to TRBJ1-2; D is ambiguous. Trimming pared 2 bases from V and 8 bases from J, leaving 10 bases between. Germline V gives CDR1 SGHDT, CDR2 YYEEEE. This CDR3 contains 12 residues. DNA for the CDR3: TGTGCCAGCAGCTTTGGATTGCGGGGCTACACCTTC. Translation: CASSFGLRGYTF.

V is TRBV7-7 and J is TRBJ2-1; 13 bases line up with TRBD2. From germline, CDR1 is SSHAT and CDR2 FNYEAQ (reference sequence). J was trimmed by 8 bases and V by 10 bases; bases with no gene match: 2. The CDR3 length is 12 residues. This CDR3 reads CATGLAGDEQFF. The CDR3 DNA is TGTGCCACCGGACTAGCGGGAGATGAGCAGTTCTTC.

In this sample, this clone turned up many times. The V gene is TRBV19, the J gene TRBJ2-7; D is perhaps TRBD2 (6 bases). CDR1 and CDR2 (germline): LNHDA, SQIVND (reference sequence). This CDR3 comprises 15 residues. V lost 5 bases and J 0 bases, leaving 14 bases between the germline ends. The CDR3 is CASSVSGRSSYEQYF. For the CDR3, the DNA is TGTGCCAGTAGTGTTAGCGGAAGAAGCTCCTACGAGCAGTACTTC.

The chain employs TRBV27 and TRBJ2-5; the match to TRBD2 covers 14 bases. Germline V lookup: CDR1 MNHEY, CDR2 SMNVEV (reference sequence). J gave up 4 bases and V 5 bases, and 6 bases lay outside the gene matches. The CDR3 runs 16 residues. Here the CDR3 reads CASSIRLAGGSETQYF. In DNA, the CDR3 is TGTGCCAGCAGTATCCGACTAGCGGGAGGGTCAGAGACCCAGTACTTC.

V usage is TRBV27 and J usage is TRBJ2-7; D might be TRBD2 (6 bases). Germline assignment: CDR1 MNHEY and CDR2 SMNVEV (reference sequence). Trimming stripped 5 bases from V and 0 bases from J, with 11 bases between. This CDR3 spans 14 amino acids. The CDR3 region is CASSRTTSSYEQYF. Here the CDR3 DNA reads TGTGCCAGCAGTAGGACTACCTCCTCCTACGAGCAGTACTTC.

The chain combines TRBV29-1 with TRBJ2-7; possible D gene TRBD1, 7 bases. The V and J ends lost 6 bases and 7 bases respectively, with 25 bases between them. Germline-derived CDR1 and CDR2 are SQVTM and ANQGSEA. The length of the CDR3 is 15 residues. The DNA of the CDR3 is TGCAGCGTCATTCGACAGGGACTGCGGGGTAGTGAGCAGTACTTC. Translating gives CSVIRQGLRGSEQYF.

J is TRBJ1-1 and V is TRBV18; D might be TRBD1 (6 bases). Trimming left V 6 bases short and J 1 base short, with 9 bases between. CDR1 and CDR2 from the germline V gene are KGHSH and LQKENI. This CDR3 comprises 13 residues. Here the CDR3 reads CASSLDRNTEAFF. The CDR3, as DNA: TGTGCCAGCTCTCTGGACAGGAACACTGAAGCTTTCTTT. Filled out from reference TRBV18 and TRBJ1-1, the complete variable domain reads NAGVMQNPRHLVRRRGQEARLRCSPMKGHSHVYWYRQLPEEGLKFMVYLQKENIIDESGMPKERFSAEFPKEGPSILRIQQVVRGDSAAYFCASSLDRNTEAFFGQGTRLTVV.

This clone was recorded only once. The V gene is TRBV2, the J gene TRBJ1-2; 11 positions agree with TRBD1. The V and J ends lost 6 bases and 5 bases, in that order; junction bases with no gene match: 5. CDR3 length: 14 residues. The germline V gene has CDR1 SNHLY and CDR2 FYNNEI. In DNA form, the CDR3 reads TGTGCCAGCAGGGACAGGGGGCATTCATATGGCTACACCTTC. Its protein product is CASRDRGHSYGYTF.

The chain is built from TRBV6-5 and TRBJ2-2; D might be TRBD1 (6 bases). Trimming shortened V by 4 bases and J by 1 base, and 13 bases separated the two germline ends. The germline gives CDR1 MNHEY, CDR2 SVGAGI. The CDR3 has 16 amino acids. CDR3 in DNA: TGTGCCAGCAGTTTAGCCGGGACACTGAACACCGGGGAGCTGTTTTTT. Its protein is CASSLAGTLNTGELFF.

The chain combines TRBV18 with TRBJ1-2; the D is unclear. Germline-derived CDR1 and CDR2 are KGHSH and LQKENI. Trimming took 4 bases from V and 4 from J, leaving 10 bases between them. CDR3 size: 13 residues. Here the CDR3 reads CASSLRETYGYTF. CDR3 coding DNA: TGTGCCAGCTCACTCCGGGAGACCTATGGCTACACCTTC.

The chain uses TRBV10-2 and TRBJ1-1; 8 bases are a match to TRBD1. CDR1 and CDR2 from the germline V gene are WSHSY and SAAADI. V lost 9 bases to trimming and J lost 6 bases; unmatched junction nucleotides: 12. The CDR3 runs 14 residues. The CDR3 DNA sequence: TGCGCCAGTTTTCAGGGGGCGCAAGGCCCTGAAGCTTTCTTT. Encoded protein: CASFQGAQGPEAFF.

The gene calls are TRBV15 and TRBJ2-4; TRBD2 is a possible D gene (5 bases). The V gene lost 3 bases and the J gene lost 7 bases, with 10 bases spanning the gap. This CDR3 has 13 residues. Looked up from germline, CDR1 is LNHNV and CDR2 is YYDKDF (reference sequence). CDR3 sequence: CATSRGSDNIQYF. The CDR3 DNA follows: TGTGCCACCAGCAGGGGTAGCGACAACATTCAGTACTTC.

This chain connects TRBV28 to TRBJ1-4; D is possibly TRBD1 (5 bases). The CDR3 runs 15 residues. Trimming took off 5 bases at V and 4 bases at J, with 14 bases between the two ends. CDR1 MDHEN and CDR2 SYDVKM come from the germline V gene. The CDR3 here is CASSSLSGFNEKLFF. DNA for the CDR3: TGTGCCAGCAGTAGTTTATCAGGGTTTAATGAAAAACTGTTTTTT. The full variable domain, in which reference TRBV28 and TRBJ1-4 provide the parts outside the CDR3, is DVKVTQSSRYLVKRTGEKVFLECVQDMDHENMFWYRQDPGLGLRLIYFSYDVKMKEKGDIPEGYSVSREKKERFSLILESASTNQTSMYLCASSSLSGFNEKLFFGSGTQLSVL.

CDR3 region: CASSEPRDIQETQYF. The DNA of the CDR3 is TGTGCCAGCAGTGAACCCCGAGACATCCAAGAGACCCAGTACTTC. This rearrangement joins TRBV25-1 to TRBJ2-5; D remains unclear. CDR3 length: 15 residues. V gave up 2 bases and J gave up 1 base, with 11 bases separating them. Germline lookup yields CDR1 MGHDK and CDR2 SYGVNS. The full variable domain, in which reference TRBV25-1 and TRBJ2-5 provide the parts outside the CDR3, is EADIYQTPRYLVIGTGKKITLECSQTMGHDKMYWYQQDPGMELHLIHYSYGVNSTEKGDLSSESTVSRIRTEHFPLTLESARPSHTSQYLCASSEPRDIQETQYFGPGTRLLVL.

V usage is TRBV4-3 and J usage is TRBJ2-7; 8 bases match TRBD2. Per germline, CDR1 LGHNA and CDR2 YSLEER. The CDR3 is made up of 15 amino acids. With V trimmed by 4 bases and J by 2 bases, 7 bases remained unmatched. The CDR3 DNA reads as TGCGCCAGCAGCCTGATGTCGGGGGGGACCTACGAGCAGTACTTC. Amino acids: CASSLMSGGTYEQYF.

J is TRBJ1-3 and V is TRBV6-5; 10 positions agree with TRBD1. Germline CDR1 and CDR2: MNHEY and SVGAGI. V was pared by 6 bases and J by 11 bases, with 13 bases of the junction left unmatched. This CDR3 is built from 15 residues. CDR3 residues: CASSRQTGGSNPIYF. Written as DNA, the CDR3 is TGTGCCAGCAGCCGCCAGACAGGGGGCTCTAACCCCATATATTTT.

The V and J genes are TRBV28 and TRBJ1-5; 9 positions agree with TRBD1. V was clipped by 7 bases and J by 6 bases; unmatched bases: 10. The CDR3 has 15 amino acids. In germline, CDR1 is MDHEN, CDR2 SYDVKM. CDR3 protein: CASKTGTGNFQPQHF. The CDR3 coding sequence is TGTGCCAGCAAAACCGGGACAGGGAACTTTCAGCCCCAGCATTTT.

The chain carries TRBV28 and TRBJ1-2, with 9 bases lining up with TRBD1. V shed 4 bases and J 6 bases; nucleotides not matched to a gene: 6. Germline V gene lookup returns CDR1 MDHEN and CDR2 SYDVKM. The CDR3 runs to 14 residues. CDR3 sequence reads: CASSSTRTGDGYTF. The CDR3 nucleotides read TGTGCCAGCAGTTCCACCCGGACAGGGGATGGCTACACCTTC.

V usage is TRBV6-5 and J usage is TRBJ2-2; D may be TRBD1 (5 bases). The V gene's germline CDR1 is MNHEY and CDR2 SVGAGI. The V gene lost 5 bases and the J gene lost 4 bases, with 8 bases spanning the gap. This CDR3 has 13 amino acids. The CDR3 DNA reads TGTGCCAGCAGTCCAGGGTTCACCGGGGAGCTGTTTTTT. Its protein product is CASSPGFTGELFF.